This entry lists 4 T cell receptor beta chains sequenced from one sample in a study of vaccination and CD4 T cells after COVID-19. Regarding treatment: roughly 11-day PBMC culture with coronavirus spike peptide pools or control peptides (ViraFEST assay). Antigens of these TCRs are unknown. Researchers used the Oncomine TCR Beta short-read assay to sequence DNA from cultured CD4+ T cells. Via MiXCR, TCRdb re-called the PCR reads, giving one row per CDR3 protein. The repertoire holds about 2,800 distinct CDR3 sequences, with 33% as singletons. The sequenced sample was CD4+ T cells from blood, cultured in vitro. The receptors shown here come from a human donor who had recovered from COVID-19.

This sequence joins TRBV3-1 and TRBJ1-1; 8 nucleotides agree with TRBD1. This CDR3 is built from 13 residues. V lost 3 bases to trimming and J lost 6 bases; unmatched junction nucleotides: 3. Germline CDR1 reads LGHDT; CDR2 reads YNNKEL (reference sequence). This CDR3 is CASSHLDRAEAFF. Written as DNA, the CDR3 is TGTGCCAGCAGCCACCTGGACAGGGCTGAAGCTTTCTTT.

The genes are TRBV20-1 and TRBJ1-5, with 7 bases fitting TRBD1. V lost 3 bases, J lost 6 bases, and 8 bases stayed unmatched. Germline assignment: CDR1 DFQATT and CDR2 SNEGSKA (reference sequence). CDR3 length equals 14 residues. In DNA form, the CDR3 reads TGCAGTGCTAGCTCGACAGGGTCCGGTCAGCCCCAGCATTTT. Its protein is CSASSTGSGQPQHF.

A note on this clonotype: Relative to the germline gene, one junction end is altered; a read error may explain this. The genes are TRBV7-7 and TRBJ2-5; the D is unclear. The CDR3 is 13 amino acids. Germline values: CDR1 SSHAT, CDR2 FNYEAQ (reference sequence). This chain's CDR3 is CASSPHQHETQYF. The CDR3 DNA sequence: TGTGCTAGCAGCCCCCACCAACACGAGACCCAGTACTTC.

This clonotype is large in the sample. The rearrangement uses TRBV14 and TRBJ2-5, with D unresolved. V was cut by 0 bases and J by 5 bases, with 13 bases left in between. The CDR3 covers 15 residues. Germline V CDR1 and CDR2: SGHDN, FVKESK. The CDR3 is CASSQEDRMGETQYF. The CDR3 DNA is TGTGCCAGCAGCCAAGAGGACCGTATGGGGGAGACCCAGTACTTC. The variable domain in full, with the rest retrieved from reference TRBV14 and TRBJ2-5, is EAGVTQFPSHSVIEKGQTVTLRCDPISGHDNLYWYRRVMGKEIKFLLHFVKESKQDESGMPNNRFLAERTGGTYSTLKVQPAELEDSGVYFCASSQEDRMGETQYFGPGTRLLVL.